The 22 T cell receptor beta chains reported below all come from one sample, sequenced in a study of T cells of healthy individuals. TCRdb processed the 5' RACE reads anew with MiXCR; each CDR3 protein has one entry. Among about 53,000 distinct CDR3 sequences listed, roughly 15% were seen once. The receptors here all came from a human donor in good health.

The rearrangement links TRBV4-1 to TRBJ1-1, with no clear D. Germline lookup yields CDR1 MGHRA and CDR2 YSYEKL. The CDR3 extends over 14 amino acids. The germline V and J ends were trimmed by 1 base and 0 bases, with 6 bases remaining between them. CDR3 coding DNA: TGCGCCAGCAGCCAAGGACTTATGAACACTGAAGCTTTCTTT. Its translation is CASSQGLMNTEAFF.

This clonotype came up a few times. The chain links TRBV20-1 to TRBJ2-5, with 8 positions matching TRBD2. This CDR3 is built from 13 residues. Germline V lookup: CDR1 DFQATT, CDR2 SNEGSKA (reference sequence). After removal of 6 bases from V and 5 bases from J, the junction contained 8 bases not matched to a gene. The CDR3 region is CSAAREGGETQYF. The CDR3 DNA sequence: TGCAGTGCAGCTCGGGAGGGGGGTGAGACCCAGTACTTC.

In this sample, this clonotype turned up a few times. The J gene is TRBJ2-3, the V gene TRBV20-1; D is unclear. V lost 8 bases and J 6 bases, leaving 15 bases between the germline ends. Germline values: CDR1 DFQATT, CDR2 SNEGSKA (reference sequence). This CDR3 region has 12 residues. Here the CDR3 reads CSWAARGDTQYF. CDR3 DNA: TGCAGTTGGGCCGCGCGTGGGGATACGCAGTATTTT.

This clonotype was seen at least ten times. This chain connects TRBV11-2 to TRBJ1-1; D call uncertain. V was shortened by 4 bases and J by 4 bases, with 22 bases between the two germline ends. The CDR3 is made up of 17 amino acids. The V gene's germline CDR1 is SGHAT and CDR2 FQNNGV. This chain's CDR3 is CASSSTSTSSAGTEAFF. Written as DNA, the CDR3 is TGTGCCAGCAGCTCGACCAGCACAAGCTCCGCGGGCACTGAAGCTTTCTTT.

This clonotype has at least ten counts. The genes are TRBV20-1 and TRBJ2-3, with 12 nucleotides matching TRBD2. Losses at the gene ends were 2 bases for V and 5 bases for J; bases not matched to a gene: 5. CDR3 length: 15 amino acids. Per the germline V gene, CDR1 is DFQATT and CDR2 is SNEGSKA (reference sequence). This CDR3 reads CSARPGLAGQDTQYF. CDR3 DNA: TGCAGTGCTAGACCCGGACTAGCGGGACAAGATACGCAGTATTTT.

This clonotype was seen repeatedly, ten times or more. Here the CDR3 DNA reads TGCAGCGTTGAAGGGCCAGGGAAAGGCTACACCTTC. Its protein is CSVEGPGKGYTF. The rearrangement joins TRBV29-1 to TRBJ1-2; TRBD1 might be the D (5 bases). The CDR3 totals 12 residues. The germline V gene encodes CDR1 SQVTM and CDR2 ANQGSEA. Trimming removed 1 base at V and 8 bases at J, with 11 bases between.

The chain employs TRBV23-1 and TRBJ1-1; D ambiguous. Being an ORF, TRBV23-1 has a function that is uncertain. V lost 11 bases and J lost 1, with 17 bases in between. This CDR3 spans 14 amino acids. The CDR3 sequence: CAAEARYANTEAFF. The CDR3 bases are TGCGCCGCCGAGGCGCGGTACGCGAACACTGAAGCTTTCTTT.

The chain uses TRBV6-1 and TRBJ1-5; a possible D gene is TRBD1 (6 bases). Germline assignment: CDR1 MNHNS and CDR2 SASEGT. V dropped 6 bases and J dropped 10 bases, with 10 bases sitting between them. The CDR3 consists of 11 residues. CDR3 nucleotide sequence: TGTGCCAGCAGGCAGGGGAACCCCCAGCATTTT. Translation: CASRQGNPQHF.

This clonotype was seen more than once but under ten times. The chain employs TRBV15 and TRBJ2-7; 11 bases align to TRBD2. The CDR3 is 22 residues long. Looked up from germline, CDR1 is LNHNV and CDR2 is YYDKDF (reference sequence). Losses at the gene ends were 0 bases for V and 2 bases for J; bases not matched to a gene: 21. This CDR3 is CATSREVVWTGVLAGVPYEQYF. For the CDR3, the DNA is TGTGCCACCAGCAGAGAAGTGGTCTGGACAGGGGTACTAGCGGGGGTACCCTACGAGCAGTACTTC.

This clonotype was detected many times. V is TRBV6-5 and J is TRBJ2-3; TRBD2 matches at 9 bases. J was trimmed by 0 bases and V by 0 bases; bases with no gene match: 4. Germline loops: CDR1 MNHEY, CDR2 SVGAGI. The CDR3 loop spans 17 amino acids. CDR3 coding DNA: TGTGCCAGCAGTTACTCGAGCGGGGGGCTTAGCACAGATACGCAGTATTTT. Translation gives CASSYSSGGLSTDTQYF.

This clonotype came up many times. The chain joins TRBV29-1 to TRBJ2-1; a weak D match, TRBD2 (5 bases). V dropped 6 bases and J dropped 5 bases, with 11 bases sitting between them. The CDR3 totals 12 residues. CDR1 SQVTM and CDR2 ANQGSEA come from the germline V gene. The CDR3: CSVRTADNEQFF. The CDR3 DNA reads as TGCAGCGTCAGGACTGCCGACAATGAGCAGTTCTTC.

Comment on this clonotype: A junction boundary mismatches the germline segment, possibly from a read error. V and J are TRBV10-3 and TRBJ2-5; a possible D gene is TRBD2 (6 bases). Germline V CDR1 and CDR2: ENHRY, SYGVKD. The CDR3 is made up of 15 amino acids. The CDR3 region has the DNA TGTGCCATCAGTGAATATGGGGGAGGAGTGGAGACCAAGTACTTC. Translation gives CAISEYGGGVETKYF.

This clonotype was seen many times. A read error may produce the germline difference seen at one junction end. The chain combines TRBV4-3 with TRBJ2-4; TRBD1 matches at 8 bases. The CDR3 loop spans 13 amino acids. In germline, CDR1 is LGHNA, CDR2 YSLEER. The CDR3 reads CASSQTDRGPIWF. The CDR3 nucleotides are TGCGCCAGCAGCCAAACCGACAGGGGCCCGATTTGGTTC.

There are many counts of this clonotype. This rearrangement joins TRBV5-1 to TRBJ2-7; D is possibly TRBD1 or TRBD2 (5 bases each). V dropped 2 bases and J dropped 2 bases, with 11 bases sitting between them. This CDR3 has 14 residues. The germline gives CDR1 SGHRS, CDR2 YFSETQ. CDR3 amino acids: CASSLEGTTYEQYF. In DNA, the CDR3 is TGCGCCAGCAGCTTAGAGGGGACCACCTACGAGCAGTACTTC.

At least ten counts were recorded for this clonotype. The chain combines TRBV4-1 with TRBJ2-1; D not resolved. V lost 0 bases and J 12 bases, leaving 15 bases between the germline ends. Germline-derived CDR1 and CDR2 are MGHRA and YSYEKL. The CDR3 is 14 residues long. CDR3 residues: CASSQDSRAVGQFF. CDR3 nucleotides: TGCGCCAGCAGCCAAGATAGTAGGGCTGTGGGGCAGTTCTTC.

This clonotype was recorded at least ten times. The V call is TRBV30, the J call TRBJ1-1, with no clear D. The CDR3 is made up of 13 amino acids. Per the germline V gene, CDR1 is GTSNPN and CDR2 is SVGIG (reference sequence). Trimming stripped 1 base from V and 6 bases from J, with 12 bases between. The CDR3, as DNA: TGTGCCTGGAGTGGCACTGCTAGGTCTGAAGCTTTCTTT. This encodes CAWSGTARSEAFF.

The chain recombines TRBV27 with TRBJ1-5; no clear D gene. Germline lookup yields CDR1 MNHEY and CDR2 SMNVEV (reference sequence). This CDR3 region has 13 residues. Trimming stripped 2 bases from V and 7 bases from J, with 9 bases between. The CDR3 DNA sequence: TGTGCCAGCAGTTTAAGCACGGGACAGCCCCAGCATTTT. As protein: CASSLSTGQPQHF.

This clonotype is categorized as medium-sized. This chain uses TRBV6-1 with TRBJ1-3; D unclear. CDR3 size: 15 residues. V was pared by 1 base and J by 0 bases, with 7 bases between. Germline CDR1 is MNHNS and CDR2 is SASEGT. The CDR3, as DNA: TGTGCCAGCAGTGAAGTGCCGTCCTCTGGAAACACCATATATTTT. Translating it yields CASSEVPSSGNTIYF.

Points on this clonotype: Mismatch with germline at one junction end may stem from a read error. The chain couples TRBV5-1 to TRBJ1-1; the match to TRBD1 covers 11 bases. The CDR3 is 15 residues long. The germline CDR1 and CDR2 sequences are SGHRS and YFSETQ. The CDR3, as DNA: TGCGCCGGCAGCTTGTCCGGGACAGGGGGACTTGAAGCTTTCTTT. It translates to CAGSLSGTGGLEAFF.

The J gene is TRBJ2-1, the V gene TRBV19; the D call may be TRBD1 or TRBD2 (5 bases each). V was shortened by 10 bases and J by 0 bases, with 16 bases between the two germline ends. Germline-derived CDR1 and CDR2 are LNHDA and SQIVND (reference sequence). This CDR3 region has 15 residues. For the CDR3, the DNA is TGTGCCACCCGAAGGGCAGGGAGCTCCTACAATGAGCAGTTCTTC. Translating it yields CATRRAGSSYNEQFF. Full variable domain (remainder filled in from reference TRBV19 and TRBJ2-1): DGGITQSPKYLFRKEGQNVTLSCEQNLNHDAMYWYRQDPGQGLRLIYYSQIVNDFQKGDIAEGYSVSREKKESFPLTVTSAQKNPTAFYLCATRRAGSSYNEQFFGPGTRLTVL.

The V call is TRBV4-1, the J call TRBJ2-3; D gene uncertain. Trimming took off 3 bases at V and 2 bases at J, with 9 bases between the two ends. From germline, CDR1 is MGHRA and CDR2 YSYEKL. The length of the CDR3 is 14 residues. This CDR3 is CASSQVRTTDTQYF. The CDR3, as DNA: TGCGCCAGCAGCCAGGTACGGACCACAGATACGCAGTATTTT.

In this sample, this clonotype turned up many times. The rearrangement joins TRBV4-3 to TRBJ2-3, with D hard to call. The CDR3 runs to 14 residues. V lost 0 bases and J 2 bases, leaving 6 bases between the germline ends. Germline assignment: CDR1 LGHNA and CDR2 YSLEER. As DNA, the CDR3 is TGCGCCAGCAGCCAAGAGAGTTACACAGATACGCAGTATTTT. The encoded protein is CASSQESYTDTQYF.